A selection of T cell receptor beta chains follows, all from one sample in a study of T cells in Graves' hyperthyroidism and ophthalmopathy. TCRdb reprocessed the multiplex PCR reads with MiXCR, giving one entry per CDR3 protein. The sample consists of approximately 400,000 distinct CDR3 sequences, more than 15% of them appearing once. Sequencing used blood. The receptors were sampled from a woman younger than 30 with Graves' hyperthyroidism. The CDR3 runs from the conserved cysteine through the conserved F or W. A D gene is named only where the DNA matches it firmly. Where a row states a size, it is once, few, many or the class of an expanded clone; other rows omit it.

D gene	CDR3 length	V gene	clone size	J gene	CDR3 protein	CDR3 DNA
TRBD1	14	TRBV19	many	TRBJ1-1	CASSVGGQNTEAFF	TGTGCCAGTAGCGTAGGGGGCCAGAACACTGAAGCTTTCTTT
TRBD2	16	TRBV7-2	many	TRBJ2-3	CASSLSLADYTDTQYF	TGTGCCAGCAGCTTAAGCCTAGCGGACTACACAGATACGCAGTATTTT
NA	15	TRBV2	once	TRBJ1-1	CASSNVQLTNTEAFF	TGTGCCAGCAGCAACGTACAGTTGACGAACACTGAAGCTTTCTTT
NA	15	TRBV6-1	many	TRBJ2-7	CASSSPGLGTYEQYF	TGTGCCAGCAGTTCCCCGGGACTCGGGACCTACGAGCAGTACTTC
NA	14	TRBV3-1	many	TRBJ2-1	CASSYKGYYNEQFF	TGTGCCAGCAGCTACAAGGGTTACTACAATGAGCAGTTCTTC
NA	12	TRBV12-3/TRBV12-4	many	TRBJ1-1	CASSLAGRAAFF	TGTGCCAGCAGTTTAGCGGGCAGGGCTGCTTTCTTT
NA	15	TRBV10-3	few	TRBJ2-2	CAISGSGPRAGELFF	TGTGCCATCAGTGGGTCCGGACCTCGGGCCGGGGAGCTGTTTTTT
TRBD2	14	TRBV3-1	many	TRBJ2-1	CASSPGTSRVAQFF	TGTGCCAGCAGCCCGGGGACTAGCCGAGTTGCGCAGTTCTTC
NA	13	TRBV5-5	few	TRBJ1-4	CASSLDNNEKLFF	TGTGCCAGCAGCTTGGACAATAATGAAAAACTGTTTTTT
NA	15	TRBV7-2	NA	TRBJ2-2	CASSLGGRHTGELFF	TGTGCCAGCAGCTTAGGTGGCAGGCACACCGGGGAGCTGTTTTTT
NA	12	TRBV29-1	many	TRBJ2-1	CSVGVGGNEQFF	TGCAGCGTGGGGGTGGGGGGAAATGAGCAGTTCTTC
TRBD1	14	TRBV12-3/TRBV12-4	many	TRBJ2-1	CASSPTGGTDEQFF	TGTGCCAGCAGCCCGACAGGGGGGACGGATGAGCAGTTCTTC
NA	14	TRBV20-1	NA	TRBJ2-5	CSALDERGGETQYF	TGCAGTGCTCTCGATGAGAGAGGTGGGGAGACCCAGTACTTC
NA	14	TRBV3-1	many	TRBJ2-7	CASSLSEISYEQYF	TGTGCCAGCAGCCTTAGCGAAATCTCCTACGAGCAGTACTTC
TRBD1	14	TRBV20-1	many	TRBJ1-2	CSAPFRGTNYGYTF	TGCAGTGCTCCCTTCAGGGGGACTAACTATGGCTACACCTTC
TRBD2	15	TRBV7-3	many	TRBJ2-7	CASSSGLAGDYEQYF	TGTGCCAGCAGCTCGGGACTAGCGGGAGATTACGAGCAGTACTTC
NA	16	TRBV6-6	many	TRBJ2-3	CASSYSKSLGADTQYF	TGTGCCAGCAGTTACTCGAAATCGCTAGGAGCCGATACGCAGTATTTT
TRBD2	16	TRBV5-1	few	TRBJ2-5	CASSIKPSGAQETQYF	TGCGCCAGCAGCATTAAACCTAGCGGGGCCCAAGAGACCCAGTACTTC
NA	15	TRBV20-1	many	TRBJ2-3	CSASRPERFTDTQYF	TGCAGTGCTAGTCGGCCAGAACGATTCACAGATACGCAGTATTTT
NA	13	TRBV2	NA	TRBJ1-1	CASSLGTSLEAFF	TGTGCCAGCAGCTTAGGGACATCACTAGAAGCTTTCTTT
TRBD1	14	TRBV6-1	many	TRBJ1-2	CASSLGTGVYGYTF	TGTGCCAGCAGCCTCGGGACAGGGGTCTATGGCTACACCTTC
NA	12	TRBV6-1	many	TRBJ2-7	CASSSSRQKQYF	TGTGCCAGCAGTTCGAGCCGACAGAAGCAGTACTTC
TRBD2	14	TRBV11-2	many	TRBJ2-1	CASSLESGGDEQFF	TGTGCCAGCAGCTTAGAGAGCGGGGGGGATGAGCAGTTCTTC
NA	12	TRBV28	NA	TRBJ2-7	CASSLEDYEQYF	TGTGCCAGCAGTTTAGAGGACTACGAGCAGTACTTC
NA	13	TRBV20-1	many	TRBJ2-5	CSARFYAQETQYF	TGCAGTGCTAGATTTTACGCTCAAGAGACCCAGTACTTC
NA	13	TRBV2	many	TRBJ2-2	CASTGEWPGELFF	TGTGCCAGCACGGGGGAATGGCCCGGGGAGCTGTTTTTT
TRBD1	14	TRBV18	NA	TRBJ1-1	CASSPNLGQFEAFF	TGTGCCAGCTCACCGAACCTGGGACAGTTTGAAGCTTTCTTT
NA	15	TRBV4-2	many	TRBJ2-1	CASSRERSLYNEQFF	TGTGCCAGCAGCCGAGAGCGGTCCCTATACAATGAGCAGTTCTTC
TRBD1	15	TRBV27	many	TRBJ2-5	CASSLRRQGIETQYF	TGTGCCAGCAGTTTACGTAGACAGGGGATAGAGACCCAGTACTTC
TRBD2	15	TRBV2	many	TRBJ2-5	CASSVELAGEETQYF	TGTGCCAGCAGTGTAGAGCTAGCGGGAGAAGAGACCCAGTACTTC
NA	15	TRBV28	many	TRBJ2-1	CASSSDGGPYNEQFF	TGTGCCAGCAGTTCCGACGGCGGCCCCTACAATGAGCAGTTCTTC
NA	16	TRBV12-3/TRBV12-4	many	TRBJ2-1	CASSHPTGGGGNEQFF	TGTGCCAGCAGCCACCCCACAGGGGGGGGAGGGAATGAGCAGTTCTTC